These T cell receptor beta chains were read from a single sample in a study of blood T cell repertoires in COVID-19. The protocol was immunoSEQ multiplex PCR, while the TCRdb copy is restricted to in-frame clones and leaves out a portion. This table has about 90,000 clones, approximately 86% appearing once. Sample: peripheral blood. All receptors derive from a man older than 75 with acute or convalescent COVID-19. Each CDR3 is given with its conserved first and last residue. Where a row states a size, it is once, few, many or the class of an expanded clone; other rows omit it.

V gene	J gene	clone size	CDR3 protein
TRBV5-1	TRBJ2-3	-	CASSLGRGRSTDTQYF
TRBV6-1	TRBJ2-1	once	CASSERRGGVGSYNEQFF
TRBV28	TRBJ1-4	-	CASSPLGATNEKLFF
TRBV11-2	TRBJ2-3	-	CASSSPGLAGVGGTDTQYF
TRBV6-5	TRBJ2-1	-	CASSIGGSYNEQFF
TRBV11-2	TRBJ1-4	-	CASGVNSANEKLFF
TRBV7-2	TRBJ2-1	-	CASSSNPGLAGRDNEQFF
TRBV9	TRBJ2-2	-	CASSLEGVGTGELFF
TRBV6-6	TRBJ2-7	-	CASSKSPEEQYF
TRBV10-3	TRBJ1-6	once	CAISEMGHFPGSHNSPLHF
TRBV18	TRBJ2-7	-	CASSRALAGGSYEQYF
TRBV14	TRBJ2-5	-	CASSPLGETQYF
TRBV19	TRBJ1-2	-	CASSILGEAYGYTF
TRBV5-1	TRBJ1-4	-	CASSWTGSEEKLFF
TRBV30	TRBJ1-5	-	CAWSVQPNQPQHF
TRBV5-1	TRBJ2-1	-	CASSLRAGQNEQFF
TRBV6-2/TRBV6-3	TRBJ2-3	-	CASSYWHDSPSLLSTDTQYF
TRBV7-2	TRBJ2-7	-	CASSLVGSGLSYEQYF
TRBV28	TRBJ1-2	-	CASSFFGGADYGYTF
TRBV20-1	TRBJ2-5	-	CSARRQETQYF
TRBV28	TRBJ1-2	-	CASSLFGTVVGYTF
TRBV2	TRBJ2-1	-	CASREGVAGGSSEQFF
TRBV7-3	TRBJ2-1	-	CASSPEAREFDEQFF
TRBV5-8	TRBJ1-2	-	CASSFQGVAYGYTF
TRBV7-9	TRBJ1-6	-	CASSLGRGQGDDSPLHF
TRBV12-3/TRBV12-4	TRBJ2-1	-	CASRGPQGYEQFF
TRBV6-2/TRBV6-3	TRBJ2-7	-	CASSLAGRTYEQYF
TRBV5-5	TRBJ2-7	-	CASSFRTSGGEQYF
TRBV5-1	TRBJ2-1	-	CASSSDRALYNEQFF
TRBV5-8	TRBJ2-5	-	CASSPRLRSLETQYF
TRBV7-2	TRBJ2-7	-	CASSLDTYEQYF
TRBV11-2	TRBJ2-7	-	CASSAVRDSYEQYF
TRBV19	TRBJ1-2	-	CASSRDRENYGYTF
TRBV18	TRBJ2-2	-	CASSPLSRSNTGELFF
TRBV5-6	TRBJ2-5	few	CASSPGVRGGETQYF
TRBV7-8	TRBJ1-4	-	CASSEANGGGWEKLFF
TRBV7-2	TRBJ2-5	few	CASSSGVVQYF
TRBV4-1	TRBJ1-1	-	CASSPGQGASRNTEAFF
TRBV30	TRBJ2-3	-	CAWSVRGGERLRADTQYF
TRBV19	TRBJ2-3	-	CASQRGQADTQYF
TRBV18	TRBJ2-3	-	CASSPGGRATDTQYF
TRBV29-1	TRBJ1-1	-	CSVFGEGSEAFF
TRBV2	TRBJ2-2	-	CASSEKSWATGELFF
TRBV28	TRBJ2-1	-	CASSSPENEQFF
TRBV7-2	TRBJ2-5	-	CASASTAAGQETQYF
TRBV5-8	TRBJ2-3	-	CASSPSGGPRDTQYF
TRBV7-9	TRBJ2-3	-	CASRPDMTYTDTQYF
TRBV5-1	TRBJ2-7	-	CASSLGGTSYEQYF
TRBV19	TRBJ2-3	-	CASSADGGPREAQYF
TRBV9	TRBJ1-3	few	CASSVAQGGSGNTIYF
TRBV9	TRBJ1-2	few	CASSENSEGNGYTF
TRBV6-6	TRBJ2-2	-	CASSPRKGDTGELFF
TRBV7-2	TRBJ2-1	-	CASSLGPSSGRYNEQFF
TRBV5-5	TRBJ2-7	once	CASSLASGRPYEQYF
TRBV7-3	TRBJ2-7	-	CASSLRDSVPSEQYF
TRBV5-6	TRBJ1-6	-	CASSLYRGQGNSPLHF
TRBV2	TRBJ2-7	-	CASSEDLLAGGSYEQYF
TRBV11-2	TRBJ2-3	-	CASSLTPRGDTQYF
TRBV5-1	TRBJ2-2	-	CASSVGGLANTGELFF
TRBV4-1	TRBJ1-3	once	CASSQAPDRFDGNTIYF